This is a list of T cell receptor beta chains from one sample in a study of post-analysis software for immune sequencing data. Using its own MiXCR run on the PCR reads, TCRdb lists one record per CDR3 protein. The sample records about 820,000 distinct CDR3 sequences, 53% being singletons. Sequenced input: blood. Every receptor here comes from a girl aged 10 to 17 with multiple sclerosis. Each CDR3 is given with its conserved first and last residue. The D gene is left open where the match is weak. Size is stated for part of the rows, as once, few or many counts, or as a class when the clone is expanded.

size: NA; D: NA; V: TRBV4-1; J: TRBJ2-7; DNA: TGCGCCAGCGCAAGGGGGATTAGCTACGAGCAGTACTTC; CDR3: CASARGISYEQYF
size: NA; D: NA; V: TRBV14; J: TRBJ1-2; DNA: TGTGCCAGCAGCCAAAGCCAAGCCTATGGCTACACCTTC; CDR3: CASSQSQAYGYTF
size: NA; D: NA; V: TRBV20-1; J: TRBJ2-3; DNA: TGCAGTGCTAGAGAGGTCACCTCTAGCACAGATACGCAGTATTTT; CDR3: CSAREVTSSTDTQYF
size: NA; D: NA; V: TRBV29-1; J: TRBJ2-5; DNA: TGCAGCGTCCTACAGGGAGGAAAGACCCAGTACTTC; CDR3: CSVLQGGKTQYF
size: NA; D: TRBD2; V: TRBV6-6; J: TRBJ2-5; DNA: TGTGCCAGCAGTTACTCGGGACTAGCGGGGCCTCAAGAGACCCAGTACTTC; CDR3: CASSYSGLAGPQETQYF
size: once; D: TRBD1; V: TRBV20-1; J: TRBJ2-7; DNA: TGCAGTGCTAGAGATCAAAAGGGGGCTCTCAACGAGCAGTACTTC; CDR3: CSARDQKGALNEQYF
size: NA; D: NA; V: TRBV20-1; J: TRBJ2-7; DNA: TGCAGCTCGGGTGGGTCAAGCTCCTACGAGCAGTACTTC; CDR3: CSSGGSSSYEQYF
size: NA; D: NA; V: TRBV5-1; J: TRBJ2-1; DNA: TGCGCCAGCAGCTCCCTCCGAGGTCGTGAGCAGTTCTTC; CDR3: CASSSLRGREQFF
size: once; D: TRBD2; V: TRBV10-3; J: TRBJ2-5; DNA: TGTGCCATGTCCACCCCTACTAGCGGCCAAGAGACCCAGTACTTC; CDR3: CAMSTPTSGQETQYF
size: NA; D: NA; V: TRBV7-2; J: TRBJ2-3; DNA: TGTGCCAGCAGCTTAGAGGTCCACCCCAATACGCAGTATTTT; CDR3: CASSLEVHPNTQYF
size: NA; D: NA; V: TRBV5-1; J: TRBJ1-2; DNA: TGCGCCAGCTCGACCAGTTGGGGCTACACCTTC; CDR3: CASSTSWGYTF
size: NA; D: TRBD1; V: TRBV29-1; J: TRBJ2-7; DNA: TGCAGCGTGCCGGGACAGCACGAGCAGTACTTC; CDR3: CSVPGQHEQYF
size: NA; D: NA; V: TRBV29-1; J: TRBJ2-7; DNA: TGCAGCGTTGAAATAGGAGGCAGAAGCTCCTACAATGAGCAGTACTTC; CDR3: CSVEIGGRSSYNEQYF
size: NA; D: NA; V: TRBV7-2; J: TRBJ2-1; DNA: TGTGCCAGCAGCTTAGTTGGCCCCCGGCAGTTCTTC; CDR3: CASSLVGPRQFF
size: NA; D: NA; V: TRBV20-1; J: TRBJ1-1; DNA: TGCAGTGCTAGGGGGGAGGGGCCTGAAGCTTTCTTT; CDR3: CSARGEGPEAFF
size: few; D: NA; V: TRBV29-1; J: TRBJ2-7; DNA: TGCAGCGTTGTTGGAAGTCGGGCAGGGCATCGGTACGAGCAGTACTTC; CDR3: CSVVGSRAGHRYEQYF
size: once; D: TRBD2; V: TRBV6-5; J: TRBJ2-3; DNA: TGTGCCAGCAGTTACTCGATGGGGACTAGCGGTACAAATGAGCAGTATTTT; CDR3: CASSYSMGTSGTNEQYF
size: NA; D: NA; V: TRBV20-1; J: TRBJ1-4; DNA: TGCAGTGCCAAAATACAGGGAAGGGGCACTAATGAAAAACTGTTTTTT; CDR3: CSAKIQGRGTNEKLFF
size: NA; D: NA; V: TRBV30; J: TRBJ1-1; DNA: TGTGCCTGGAGTGTCCCAGGAGGTGAAGCTTTCTTT; CDR3: CAWSVPGGEAFF
size: NA; D: TRBD2; V: TRBV10-3; J: TRBJ2-1; DNA: TGTGCCGCGGGGAGGGACCCCTCCTACAATGAGCAGTTCTTC; CDR3: CAAGRDPSYNEQFF
size: NA; D: NA; V: TRBV3-1; J: TRBJ2-4; DNA: TGTGCCAGCAGCCAGGGGGGAATCAGGGTAAACTCCAAAAACATTCAGTACTTC; CDR3: CASSQGGIRVNSKNIQYF
size: NA; D: NA; V: TRBV15; J: TRBJ1-4; DNA: TGTGCCACCAGCAGAGACAGACAAGCAACTAATGAAAAACTGTTTTTT; CDR3: CATSRDRQATNEKLFF
size: NA; D: TRBD1; V: TRBV20-1; J: TRBJ2-7; DNA: TGCAGTGCTAGCCCCGGGACAGGGATCGTCGAGCAGTACTTC; CDR3: CSASPGTGIVEQYF
size: NA; D: NA; V: TRBV5-1; J: TRBJ1-2; DNA: TGTGCCAGCAGTCTCGCGGGAGACAACTATGGCTACACCTTC; CDR3: CASSLAGDNYGYTF
size: NA; D: NA; V: TRBV5-4; J: TRBJ2-3; DNA: TGTGCCAGCTATAGGGACCCAGATACGCAGTATTTT; CDR3: CASYRDPDTQYF
size: NA; D: TRBD1; V: TRBV6-4; J: TRBJ2-4; DNA: TGTGCCAGCAGTCCGACAGGGGGGTCTAGGATTCAGTACTTC; CDR3: CASSPTGGSRIQYF
size: NA; D: TRBD1; V: TRBV5-1; J: TRBJ2-3; DNA: TGCGCCAGCAGCCTCACTTACCGGATTAGTGACAGGGGGACAGATACGCAGTATTTT; CDR3: CASSLTYRISDRGTDTQYF
size: NA; D: NA; V: TRBV29-1; J: TRBJ1-1; DNA: TGCAGCGGTCTACAGGGTATGAACACTGAAGCTTTCTTT; CDR3: CSGLQGMNTEAFF
size: NA; D: NA; V: TRBV11-2; J: TRBJ2-5; DNA: TGTGCCAGCAGCCCACTCCGAGTTACGGCGGCGGAGACCCAGTACTTC; CDR3: CASSPLRVTAAETQYF
size: NA; D: NA; V: TRBV7-9; J: TRBJ1-1; DNA: TGTGCCTCAGGACTCCTAGCGAACACTGAAGCTTTCTTT; CDR3: CASGLLANTEAFF
size: NA; D: TRBD1; V: TRBV29-1; J: TRBJ1-1; DNA: TGCAGCGTTGGCAGGGGGTACACTGAAGCTTTCTTT; CDR3: CSVGRGYTEAFF
size: NA; D: TRBD1; V: TRBV2; J: TRBJ1-2; DNA: TGTGCCAGCAGCAAGACAGGGGATCCCTATGGCTACACCTTC; CDR3: CASSKTGDPYGYTF
size: NA; D: TRBD1; V: TRBV6-5; J: TRBJ2-7; DNA: TGTGCCAGCAGTACCCCCCAGACAGGGGCCACCTACGAGCAGTACTTC; CDR3: CASSTPQTGATYEQYF
size: NA; D: NA; V: TRBV12-3/TRBV12-4; J: TRBJ2-7; DNA: TGTGCCAGCAGTCCCCAGGGCCCCTACGAGCAGTACTTC; CDR3: CASSPQGPYEQYF
size: NA; D: TRBD1; V: TRBV6-5; J: TRBJ2-7; DNA: TGTGCCAGCAGATTCCGGGACAGGAGCTCCTACGAGCAGTACTTC; CDR3: CASRFRDRSSYEQYF
size: NA; D: NA; V: TRBV6-5; J: TRBJ2-2; DNA: TGTGCCAGCAGTACCCTCCCAGGAAGGAACACCGGGGAGCTGTTTTTT; CDR3: CASSTLPGRNTGELFF
size: NA; D: NA; V: TRBV27; J: TRBJ2-7; DNA: TGTGCCAGCAGTTTATCCATACAGGGGAGGGAATACGAGCAGTACTTC; CDR3: CASSLSIQGREYEQYF
size: few; D: NA; V: TRBV7-9; J: TRBJ1-5; DNA: TGTGCCAGCAGCTTAGGTAGCCTCCGTAATCAGCCCCAGCATTTT; CDR3: CASSLGSLRNQPQHF
size: NA; D: TRBD1; V: TRBV6-5; J: TRBJ2-4; DNA: TGTGCCAGCAGTTACTCGAGACAGGGGGCGGGTGAGCAGTACTTC; CDR3: CASSYSRQGAGEQYF
size: NA; D: NA; V: TRBV7-3; J: TRBJ2-1; DNA: TGTGCCAGCAGCTTAACTTCTTTAATGCAGATCCGGGACTTCTACAATGAGCAGTTCTTC; CDR3: CASSLTSLMQIRDFYNEQFF
size: NA; D: NA; V: TRBV3-1; J: TRBJ2-4; DNA: TGTGCCAGCAGCCGGGGCAGTGGTCGGAACATTCAGTACTTC; CDR3: CASSRGSGRNIQYF
size: NA; D: TRBD1; V: TRBV28; J: TRBJ2-7; DNA: TGTGCCAGCAGTCCGATAACCCATGGGACAGACTCCTACGAGCAGTACTTC; CDR3: CASSPITHGTDSYEQYF
size: few; D: TRBD2; V: TRBV20-1; J: TRBJ2-1; DNA: TGCAGTGCTAGAGAGGCTAGCGGGGTTCACTATGAGCAGTTCTTC; CDR3: CSAREASGVHYEQFF
size: few; D: NA; V: TRBV12-3/TRBV12-4; J: TRBJ2-3; DNA: TGTGCCAGCAGTTTAATTCAGGGTACGCAGTATTTT; CDR3: CASSLIQGTQYF
size: NA; D: NA; V: TRBV4-1; J: TRBJ2-5; DNA: TGCGCCAGCAGCCAAGGGGATCAGCAAGAGACCCAGTACTTC; CDR3: CASSQGDQQETQYF
size: few; D: NA; V: TRBV2; J: TRBJ2-7; DNA: TGTGCCACCAGCAGACGCGGGATGGGGGACGAGCAGTACTTC; CDR3: CATSRRGMGDEQYF
size: few; D: TRBD1; V: TRBV20-1; J: TRBJ2-5; DNA: TGCAGTGCTGCAGGGGGCGCTGGGCAAGAGACCCAGTACTTC; CDR3: CSAAGGAGQETQYF
size: once; D: NA; V: TRBV12-3/TRBV12-4; J: TRBJ2-5; DNA: TGTGCCAGCTGCTTTCGACTAGACGGAGAGACCCAGTACTTC; CDR3: CASCFRLDGETQYF
size: NA; D: TRBD2; V: TRBV5-1; J: TRBJ2-5; DNA: TGCGCCAGCAGCTTGGCAGGACTAGCAAGTCAAGCTTACCAAGAGACCCAGTACTTC; CDR3: CASSLAGLASQAYQETQYF
size: NA; D: TRBD2; V: TRBV5-1; J: TRBJ2-3; DNA: TGCGCCAGCATCCGGGGTAGCGGGGGAATTGCGGATACGCAGTATTTT; CDR3: CASIRGSGGIADTQYF
size: NA; D: TRBD2; V: TRBV5-1; J: TRBJ2-7; DNA: TGCGCCAGCGGAGCTAGCGGTTTCTACGAGCAGTACTTC; CDR3: CASGASGFYEQYF
size: NA; D: TRBD1; V: TRBV29-1; J: TRBJ2-7; DNA: TGCAGCGTTGAGGACGACAGGGGGCCTCTCTACGAGCAGTACTTC; CDR3: CSVEDDRGPLYEQYF
size: NA; D: NA; V: TRBV10-3; J: TRBJ2-7; DNA: TGTGCCATCTCGGGACGGGGGTCCCCCTACGAGCAGTACTTC; CDR3: CAISGRGSPYEQYF
size: NA; D: TRBD1; V: TRBV5-1; J: TRBJ2-7; DNA: TGCGCCAGTCATGGACAGGCCACCTACGAGCAGTACTTC; CDR3: CASHGQATYEQYF
size: NA; D: NA; V: TRBV27; J: TRBJ2-5; DNA: TGTGCCAGCAAGACTAGTGCCAGGGAGACCCAGTACTTC; CDR3: CASKTSARETQYF
size: once; D: NA; V: TRBV5-1; J: TRBJ2-7; DNA: TGCGCCAGCATCCTTACCGAGCAGTACTTC; CDR3: CASILTEQYF
size: few; D: TRBD1; V: TRBV20-1; J: TRBJ2-5; DNA: TGCAGTGCAGAATCAGGGGGAAAGACCCAGTACTTC; CDR3: CSAESGGKTQYF
size: few; D: NA; V: TRBV15; J: TRBJ2-7; DNA: TGTGCCACCAGCAGAGAGACTGGCTCCTACGAGCAGTACTTC; CDR3: CATSRETGSYEQYF
size: NA; D: NA; V: TRBV12-3/TRBV12-4; J: TRBJ1-1; DNA: TGTGCCAGCAGTTTGGGGGGAGCGGGAGCCACTGAAGCTTTCTTT; CDR3: CASSLGGAGATEAFF
size: NA; D: NA; V: TRBV7-9; J: TRBJ2-7; DNA: TGTGCCAGCTGCCGGGGAGACTACGAGCAGTACTTC; CDR3: CASCRGDYEQYF